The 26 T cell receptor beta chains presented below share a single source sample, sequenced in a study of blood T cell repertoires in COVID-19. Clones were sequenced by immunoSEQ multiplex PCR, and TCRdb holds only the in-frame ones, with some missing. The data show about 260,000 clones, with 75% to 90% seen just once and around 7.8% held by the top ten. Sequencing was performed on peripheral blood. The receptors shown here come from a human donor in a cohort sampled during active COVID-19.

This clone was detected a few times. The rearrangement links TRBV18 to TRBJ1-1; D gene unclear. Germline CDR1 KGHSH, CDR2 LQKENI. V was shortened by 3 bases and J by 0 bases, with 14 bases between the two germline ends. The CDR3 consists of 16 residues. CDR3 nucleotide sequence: TGTGCCAGCTCACCTCGGTTCGTGCGGATGAACACTGAAGCTTTCTTT. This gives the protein CASSPRFVRMNTEAFF.

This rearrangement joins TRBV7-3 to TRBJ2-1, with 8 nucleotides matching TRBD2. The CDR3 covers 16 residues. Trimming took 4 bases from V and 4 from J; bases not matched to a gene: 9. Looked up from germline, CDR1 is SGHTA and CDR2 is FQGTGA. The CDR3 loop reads CASSSISGSSYNEQFF. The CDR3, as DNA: TGTGCCAGCAGCTCGATAAGCGGGAGCTCGTACAATGAGCAGTTCTTC.

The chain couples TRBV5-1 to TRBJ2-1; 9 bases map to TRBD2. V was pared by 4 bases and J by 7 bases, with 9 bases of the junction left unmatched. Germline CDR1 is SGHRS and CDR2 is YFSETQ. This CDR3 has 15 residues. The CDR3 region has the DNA TGCGCCAGCAGCCTGGGTAGCGGGAGTGTTAATGAGCAGTTCTTC. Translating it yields CASSLGSGSVNEQFF.

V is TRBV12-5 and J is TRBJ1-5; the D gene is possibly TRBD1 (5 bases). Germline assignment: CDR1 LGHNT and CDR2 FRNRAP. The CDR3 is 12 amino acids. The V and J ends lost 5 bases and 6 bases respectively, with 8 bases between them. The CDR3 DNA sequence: TGTGCTAGTGGTAAAGGGGTTCAGCCCCAGCATTTT. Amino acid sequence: CASGKGVQPQHF.

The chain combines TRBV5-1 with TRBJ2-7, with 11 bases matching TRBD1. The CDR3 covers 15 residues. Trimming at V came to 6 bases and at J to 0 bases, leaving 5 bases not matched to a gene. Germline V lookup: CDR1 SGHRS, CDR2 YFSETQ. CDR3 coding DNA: TGCGCCAGCACCCTCGGGACAGGGGGCTCCTACGAGCAGTACTTC. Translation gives CASTLGTGGSYEQYF.

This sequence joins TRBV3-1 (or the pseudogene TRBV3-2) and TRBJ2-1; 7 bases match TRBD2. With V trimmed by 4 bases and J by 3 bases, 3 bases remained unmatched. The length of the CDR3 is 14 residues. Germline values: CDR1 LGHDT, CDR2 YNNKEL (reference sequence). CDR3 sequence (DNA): TGTGCCAGCAGCCTAGGGAGGGGCTACAATGAGCAGTTCTTC. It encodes CASSLGRGYNEQFF.

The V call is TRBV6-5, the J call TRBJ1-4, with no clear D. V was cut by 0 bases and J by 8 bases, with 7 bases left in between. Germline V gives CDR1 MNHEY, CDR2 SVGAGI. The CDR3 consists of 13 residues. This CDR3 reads CASSYSTGEKLFF. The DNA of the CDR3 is TGTGCCAGCAGTTACTCAACGGGGGAAAAACTGTTTTTT.

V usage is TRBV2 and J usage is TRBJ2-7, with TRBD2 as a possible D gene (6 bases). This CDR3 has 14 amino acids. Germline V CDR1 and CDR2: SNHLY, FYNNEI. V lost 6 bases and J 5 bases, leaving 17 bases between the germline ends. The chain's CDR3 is CASRDGRRVNEQYF. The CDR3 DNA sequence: TGTGCCAGCAGGGACGGACGGAGGGTTAACGAGCAGTACTTC.

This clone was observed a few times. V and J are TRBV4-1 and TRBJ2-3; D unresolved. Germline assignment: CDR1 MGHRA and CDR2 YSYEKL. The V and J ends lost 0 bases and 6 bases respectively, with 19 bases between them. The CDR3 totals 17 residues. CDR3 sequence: CASSQEPSLLSADTQYF. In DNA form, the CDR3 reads TGCGCCAGCAGCCAAGAACCTTCTTTATTATCAGCGGATACGCAGTATTTT.

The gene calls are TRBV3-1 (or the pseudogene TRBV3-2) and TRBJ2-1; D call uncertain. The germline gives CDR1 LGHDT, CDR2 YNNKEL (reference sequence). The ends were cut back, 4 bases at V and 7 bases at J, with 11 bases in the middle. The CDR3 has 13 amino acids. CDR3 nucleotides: TGTGCCAGCAGCCCCACTGCTCATAATGAGCAGTTCTTC. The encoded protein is CASSPTAHNEQFF.

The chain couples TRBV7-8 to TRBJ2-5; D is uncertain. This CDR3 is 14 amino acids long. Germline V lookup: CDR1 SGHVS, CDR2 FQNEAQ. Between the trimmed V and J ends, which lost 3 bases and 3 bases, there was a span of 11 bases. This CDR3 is CASSFTELEETQYF. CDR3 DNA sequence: TGTGCCAGCAGCTTTACAGAACTTGAAGAGACCCAGTACTTC.

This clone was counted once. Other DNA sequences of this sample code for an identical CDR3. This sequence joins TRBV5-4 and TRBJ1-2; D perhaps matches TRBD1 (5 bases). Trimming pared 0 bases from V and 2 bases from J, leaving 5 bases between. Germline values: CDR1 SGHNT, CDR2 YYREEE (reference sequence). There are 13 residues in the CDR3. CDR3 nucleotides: TGTGCCAGCAGCTTGGCAGGGAACTATGGCTACACCTTC. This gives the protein CASSLAGNYGYTF.

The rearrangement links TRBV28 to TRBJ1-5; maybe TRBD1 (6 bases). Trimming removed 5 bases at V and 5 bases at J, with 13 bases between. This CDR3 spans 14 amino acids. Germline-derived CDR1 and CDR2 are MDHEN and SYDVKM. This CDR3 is CASSHREKDQPQHF. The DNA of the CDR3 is TGTGCCAGCAGTCACAGGGAGAAGGATCAGCCCCAGCATTTT.

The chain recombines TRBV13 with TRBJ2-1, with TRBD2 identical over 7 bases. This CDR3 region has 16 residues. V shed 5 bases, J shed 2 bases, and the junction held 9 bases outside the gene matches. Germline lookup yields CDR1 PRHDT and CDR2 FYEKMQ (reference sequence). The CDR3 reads CASSHARGDPYNEQFF. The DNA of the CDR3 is TGTGCCAGCAGCCACGCCCGGGGGGACCCCTACAATGAGCAGTTCTTC.

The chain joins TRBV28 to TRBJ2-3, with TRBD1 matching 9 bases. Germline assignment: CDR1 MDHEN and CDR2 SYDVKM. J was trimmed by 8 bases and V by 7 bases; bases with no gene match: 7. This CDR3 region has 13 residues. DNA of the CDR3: TGTGCCAGCACGTACAGGGGGCGCCTTACGCAGTATTTT. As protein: CASTYRGRLTQYF.

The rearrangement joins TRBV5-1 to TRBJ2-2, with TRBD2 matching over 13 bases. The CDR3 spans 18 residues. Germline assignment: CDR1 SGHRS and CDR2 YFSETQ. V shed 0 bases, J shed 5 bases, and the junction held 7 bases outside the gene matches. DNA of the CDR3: TGCGCCAGCAGCTTGGCCGGACTAGCGGGAGTAAGGACCGGGGAGCTGTTTTTT. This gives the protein CASSLAGLAGVRTGELFF.

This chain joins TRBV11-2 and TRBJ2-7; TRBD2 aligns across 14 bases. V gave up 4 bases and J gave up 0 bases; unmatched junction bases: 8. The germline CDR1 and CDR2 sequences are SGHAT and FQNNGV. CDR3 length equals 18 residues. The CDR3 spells CASSSYFGTSGSSYEQYF. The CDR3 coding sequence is TGTGCCAGCAGCTCCTACTTCGGGACTAGCGGGAGCTCCTACGAGCAGTACTTC.

As DNA, the CDR3 is TGTGCCAGCAGCCCCCGTGCGGGAGCCCACAATGAGCAGTTCTTC. Translation: CASSPRAGAHNEQFF. The chain couples TRBV9 to TRBJ2-1; 7 nucleotides agree with TRBD2. The CDR3 runs to 15 residues. Germline trimming cut 4 bases from V and 5 bases from J; bases unmatched to any gene: 9. Germline assignment: CDR1 SGDLS and CDR2 YYNGEE.

In DNA, the CDR3 is TGCGCCAGCAGCCAGGGATCCCGCACAGATACGCAGTATTTT. Its protein product is CASSQGSRTDTQYF. The rearrangement uses TRBV5-1 and TRBJ2-3, with D possibly being TRBD1 (5 bases). V gave up 4 bases and J gave up 1 base, with 10 bases separating them. Germline V gene sequence: CDR1 SGHRS, CDR2 YFSETQ. The CDR3 has 14 residues.

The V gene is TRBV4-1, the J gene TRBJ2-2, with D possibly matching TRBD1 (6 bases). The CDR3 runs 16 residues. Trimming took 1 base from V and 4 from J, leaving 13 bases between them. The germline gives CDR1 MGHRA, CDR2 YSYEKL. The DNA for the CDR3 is TGCGCCAGCAGCCAAGTCCAGGGGTTCAGCACCGGGGAGCTGTTTTTT. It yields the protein CASSQVQGFSTGELFF.

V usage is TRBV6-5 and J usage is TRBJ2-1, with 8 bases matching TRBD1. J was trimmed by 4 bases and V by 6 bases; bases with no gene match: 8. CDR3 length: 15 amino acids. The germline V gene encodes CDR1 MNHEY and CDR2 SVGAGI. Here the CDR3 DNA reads TGTGCCAGCAGCCTCAGACAGGGGCTATACAATGAGCAGTTCTTC. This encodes CASSLRQGLYNEQFF.

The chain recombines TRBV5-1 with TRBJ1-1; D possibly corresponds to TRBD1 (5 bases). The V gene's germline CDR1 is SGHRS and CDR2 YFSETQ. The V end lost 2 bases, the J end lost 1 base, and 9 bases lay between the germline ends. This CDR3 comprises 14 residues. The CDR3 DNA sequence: TGCGCCAGCAGCTTAGGACAAAAGAACACTGAAGCTTTCTTT. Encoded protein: CASSLGQKNTEAFF.

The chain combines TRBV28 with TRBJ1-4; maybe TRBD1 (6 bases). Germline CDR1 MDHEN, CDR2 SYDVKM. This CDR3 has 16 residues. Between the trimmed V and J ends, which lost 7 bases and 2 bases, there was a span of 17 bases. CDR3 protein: CASIHGGGRTNEKLFF. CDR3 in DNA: TGTGCCAGCATCCACGGGGGGGGGCGGACTAATGAAAAACTGTTTTTT.

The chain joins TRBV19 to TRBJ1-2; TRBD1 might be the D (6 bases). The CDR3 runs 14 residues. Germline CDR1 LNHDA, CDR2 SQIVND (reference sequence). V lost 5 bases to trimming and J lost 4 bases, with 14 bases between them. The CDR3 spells CASSLRDIGYGYTF. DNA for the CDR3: TGTGCCAGTAGTCTCCGGGACATAGGCTATGGCTACACCTTC.

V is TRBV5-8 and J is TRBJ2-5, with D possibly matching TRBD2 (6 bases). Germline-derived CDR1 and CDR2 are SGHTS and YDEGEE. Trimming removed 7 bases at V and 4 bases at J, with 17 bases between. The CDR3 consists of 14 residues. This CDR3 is CASSGPGRTETQYF. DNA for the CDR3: TGTGCCAGCTCCGGCCCAGGGAGGACAGAGACCCAGTACTTC.

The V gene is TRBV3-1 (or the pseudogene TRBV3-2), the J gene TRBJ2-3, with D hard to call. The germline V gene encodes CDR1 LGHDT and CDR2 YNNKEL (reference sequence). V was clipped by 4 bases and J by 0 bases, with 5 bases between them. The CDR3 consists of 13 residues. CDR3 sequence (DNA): TGTGCCAGCAGCCGTCCTAGCACAGATACGCAGTATTTT. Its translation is CASSRPSTDTQYF.